The source of this T cell receptor beta chain is a study of T cell repertoires in cytomegalovirus infection (dated by TCRdb to 2018 to 2020). General notes on the study: Peptide stimulations targeted recently identified HLA-C-restricted CMV epitopes, whose presentation resists viral immunomodulation, together with well-studied HLA-B-restricted epitopes. Donor HLA type was relevant to the analysis, because carriage of CMV infection together with the matching HLA type was indicated by public TCR beta signatures.

Data came from an Illumina HiSeq 1500. The public sequencing data were trimmed at Q25 with fastp and processed into clonotypes with MiXCR by TCRdb, which kept only in-frame beta chains. Identical CDR3 proteins give one entry, which carries the most common genes and DNA. Within this sample are about 920,000 distinct CDR3 sequences, with about 33% of them counted one time only. Roughly 13% of the sample is held by the ten biggest clonotypes. The treatment or condition label for this specimen denotes: in vitro stimulation with specific CMV peptide epitopes to enrich CMV-specific T cells. Unmatched junction bases come to 2, with V trimmed by 4 bases and J by 6 bases. CDR1 and CDR2 are drawn from the germline V gene: SQVTM, ANQGSEA. Measured from the cysteine to the phenylalanine, the CDR3 is 12 residues long. Only CDR3 DNA remains: 36 bases, in frame from the first base. Concerning this clonotype itself: Its antigen remains undetermined. Per-base quality was not reported, and no clone a single base away is much larger than it.

Results the study describes overall, beyond this receptor: Cumulative frequency of public TCR beta family members discriminated carriers of CMV infection plus the relevant HLA type in this cohort and an independent 352-donor cohort. The ex vivo response was dominated by HLA-C-restricted CMV-specific TCR beta clonotypes, which also provided the single most frequent clonotype in two of eight donors.

This specimen consisted of cultured CD8+ T cells from PBMCs, obtained from culture after CMV antigen stimulation. The chain is made from TRBV29-1 and TRBJ1-2; 10 bases in the middle match TRBD1. The receptor comes from a human donor in good health (CMV status not recorded). Some clones in this sample may be carry-over from other donors' samples. The CDR3 protein is CSVAGTGDGYTF. At the DNA level, the sequence is TGCAGCGTTGCCGGGACAGGGGATGGCTACACCTTC.